The clone carrying this T cell receptor beta chain is a singleton in its sample. This specimen belongs to a study of blood T cell repertoires in COVID-19. Study as a whole: PBMCs, B-cell-depleted T cells, or T cells provided the cDNA or gDNA that made up the material.

Per the original data handling: Reference gene primer amplification yielded estimated nucleated cell counts. Method: immunoSEQ multiplex PCR; TCRdb's copy keeps in-frame clones and lacks some. V and J calls and clone size are those listed in that table; D and trimming were worked out from the DNA. The sample holds hundreds of thousands of clones, about 91% seen once. Looked up from germline, CDR1 is MNHEY and CDR2 is SMNVEV (reference sequence). This CDR3 has 16 residues. V shed 2 bases, J shed 3 bases, and the junction held 2 bases outside the gene matches. Input material: peripheral blood. The origin of this receptor is a man between 18 and 29 years old with COVID-19, enrolled during active disease. The chain links TRBV27 to TRBJ1-6, with 9 bases fitting TRBD1. The CDR3 is CASSLEGQGYNSPLHF. The CDR3 region has the DNA TGTGCCAGCAGTTTAGAGGGACAGGGCTATAATTCACCCCTCCACTTT.